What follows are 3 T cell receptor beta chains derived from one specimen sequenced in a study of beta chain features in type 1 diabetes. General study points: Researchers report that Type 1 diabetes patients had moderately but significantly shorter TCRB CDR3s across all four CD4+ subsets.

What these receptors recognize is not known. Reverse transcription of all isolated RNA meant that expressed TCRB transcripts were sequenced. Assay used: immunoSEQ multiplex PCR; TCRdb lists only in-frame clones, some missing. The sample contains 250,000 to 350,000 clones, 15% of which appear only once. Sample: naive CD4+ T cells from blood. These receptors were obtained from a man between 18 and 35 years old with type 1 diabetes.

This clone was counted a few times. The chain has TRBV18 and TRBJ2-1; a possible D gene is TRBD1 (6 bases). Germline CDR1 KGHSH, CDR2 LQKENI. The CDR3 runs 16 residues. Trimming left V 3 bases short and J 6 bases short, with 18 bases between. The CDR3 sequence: CASSPPGTLTGNEQFF. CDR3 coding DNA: TGTGCCAGCTCACCGCCCGGGACACTTACGGGCAATGAGCAGTTCTTC.

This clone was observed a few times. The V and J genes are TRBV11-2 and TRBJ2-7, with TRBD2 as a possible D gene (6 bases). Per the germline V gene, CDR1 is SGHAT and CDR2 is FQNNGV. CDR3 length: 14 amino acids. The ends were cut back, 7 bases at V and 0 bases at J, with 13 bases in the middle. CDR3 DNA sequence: TGTGCCAGCACCCGGACCGGGGGCTCCTACGAGCAGTACTTC. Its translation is CASTRTGGSYEQYF. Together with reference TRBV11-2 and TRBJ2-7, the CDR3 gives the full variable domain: EAGVAQSPRYKIIEKRQSVAFWCNPISGHATLYWYQQILGQGPKLLIQFQNNGVVDDSQLPKDRFSAERLKGVDSTLKIQPAKLEDSAVYLCASTRTGGSYEQYFGPGTRLTVT.

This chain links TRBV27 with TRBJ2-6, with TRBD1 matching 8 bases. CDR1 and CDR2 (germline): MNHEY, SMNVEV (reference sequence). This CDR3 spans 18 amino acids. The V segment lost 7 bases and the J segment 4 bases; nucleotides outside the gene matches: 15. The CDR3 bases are TGTGCCAGCACCAAGGGGGCGAACAGGGGGTCCGGGGCCAACGTCCTGACTTTC. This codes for CASTKGANRGSGANVLTF. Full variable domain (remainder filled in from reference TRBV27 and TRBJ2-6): EAQVTQNPRYLITVTGKKLTVTCSQNMNHEYMSWYRQDPGLGLRQIYYSMNVEVTDKGDVPEGYKVSRKEKRNFPLILESPSPNQTSLYFCASTKGANRGSGANVLTFGAGSRLTVL.